One and the same sample provided the 20 T cell receptor beta chains below, sequenced in a study of T cells in Graves' hyperthyroidism and ophthalmopathy. Authors of the study amplified TCR beta CDR3 regions from RNA transcripts. The study used the HTBI primer set for a first-round RT-PCR of the TCR CDR3. TCRdb reprocessed the multiplex PCR reads with MiXCR, giving one entry per CDR3 protein. The data hold almost 600,000 distinct CDR3 sequences, with 46% observed a single time. The specimen sequenced was peripheral blood or thyroid tissue (not recorded which). These receptors were collected from a woman in her late teens or twenties with Graves' hyperthyroidism.

This clonotype has a count of ten or more. Written as DNA, the CDR3 is TGTGCCAGCGACTCTGGGGCCAACGTCCTGACTTTC. This gives the protein CASDSGANVLTF. This sequence joins TRBV6-2 or TRBV6-3 and TRBJ2-6, with D uncertain. Trimming shortened V by 8 bases and J by 0 bases, and 2 bases separated the two germline ends. The CDR3 runs 12 residues. From germline, CDR1 is MNHEY and CDR2 SVGEGT.

In regard to this clonotype: A junction boundary mismatches the germline segment, possibly from a read error. V and J are TRBV20-1 and TRBJ1-1; D is perhaps TRBD1 (6 bases). Germline loops: CDR1 DFQATT, CDR2 SNEGSKA (reference sequence). This CDR3 region has 14 residues. CDR3 nucleotide sequence: TGCAGTGCTAGGAGGACAGACATGGGGACTGAAGCTCTCTTT. Translation: CSARRTDMGTEALF.

This chain connects TRBV29-1 to TRBJ2-7; tentative D call: TRBD1 (6 bases). V was shortened by 8 bases and J by 2 bases, with 16 bases between the two germline ends. This CDR3 contains 13 residues. Germline CDR1 is SQVTM and CDR2 is ANQGSEA. Here the CDR3 DNA reads TGCAGCCAAGGGGGTACTGAGGCCTACGAGCAGTACTTC. Residues: CSQGGTEAYEQYF.

The CDR3 sequence is CSARGWGGPEAFF. The DNA for the CDR3 is TGCAGTGCTAGGGGGTGGGGGGGGCCTGAAGCTTTCTTT. V is TRBV20-1 and J is TRBJ1-1; a weak D match, TRBD1 (6 bases). Trimming cost V 3 bases and J 6 bases, with 14 bases left between them. The CDR3 covers 13 residues. Germline V CDR1 and CDR2: DFQATT, SNEGSKA (reference sequence).

The V gene is TRBV9, the J gene TRBJ2-2, with 11 bases fitting TRBD1. This CDR3 is 18 amino acids long. J gave up 0 bases and V 4 bases, and 8 bases lay outside the gene matches. Germline assignment: CDR1 SGDLS and CDR2 YYNGEE. In DNA form, the CDR3 reads TGTGCCAGCAGCCTTGGGACAGGGGGAGGCACGAACACCGGGGAGCTGTTTTTT. Translation: CASSLGTGGGTNTGELFF. The entire variable domain, with the rest obtained from reference TRBV9 and TRBJ2-2, is as follows: DSGVTQTPKHLITATGQRVTLRCSPRSGDLSVYWYQQSLDQGLQFLIQYYNGEERAKGNILERFSAQQFPDLHSELNLSSLELGDSALYFCASSLGTGGGTNTGELFFGEGSRLTVL.

This clonotype showed up many times. The chain recombines TRBV10-3 with TRBJ1-2; D remains unclear. Germline loops: CDR1 ENHRY, CDR2 SYGVKD. Trimming shortened V by 3 bases and J by 8 bases, and 7 bases separated the two germline ends. CDR3 length: 11 residues. The CDR3 loop reads CAISEGSGYTF. The CDR3, as DNA: TGTGCCATCAGTGAAGGGAGCGGCTACACCTTC.

This chain connects TRBV7-9 to TRBJ2-7, with 7 bases matching TRBD1. Germline V gives CDR1 SEHNR, CDR2 FQNEAQ (reference sequence). The junction had 8 bases not matched to a gene; V was cut back by 0 bases and J by 6 bases. The CDR3 consists of 15 residues. The CDR3 region is CASSLAPGQRPEQYF. The DNA for the CDR3 is TGTGCCAGCAGCTTAGCACCGGGACAGCGCCCCGAGCAGTACTTC.

This clonotype came up many times. The V call is TRBV7-9, the J call TRBJ1-2, with a possible D match to TRBD1 (5 bases). Looked up from germline, CDR1 is SEHNR and CDR2 is FQNEAQ (reference sequence). V shed 7 bases and J shed 6 bases, with 18 bases lying between them. CDR3 size: 14 residues. CDR3 DNA sequence: TGTGCCAGCACTCAATCGAGGGGTCAGGATGGCTACACCTTC. Translating it yields CASTQSRGQDGYTF.

This clonotype was counted at least ten times. The rearrangement uses TRBV5-6 and TRBJ1-4, with D possibly being TRBD1 (6 bases). This CDR3 is built from 14 residues. The V end lost 2 bases, the J end lost 8 bases, and 13 bases lay between the germline ends. Germline values: CDR1 SGHDT, CDR2 YYEEEE. CDR3 nucleotides: TGTGCCAGCAGCTTACAGGGACGTGGAGAAAAACTGTTTTTT. Its translation: CASSLQGRGEKLFF. Variable domain in full (rest from reference TRBV5-6 and TRBJ1-4): DAGVTQSPTHLIKTRGQQVTLRCSPKSGHDTVSWYQQALGQGPQFIFQYYEEEERQRGNFPDRFSGHQFPNYSSELNVNALLLGDSALYLCASSLQGRGEKLFFGSGTQLSVL.

This clonotype was counted only a few times. This chain connects TRBV19 to TRBJ2-1, with 7 bases lining up with TRBD1. The CDR3 has 14 amino acids. Germline CDR1 and CDR2: LNHDA and SQIVND (reference sequence). The ends lost 5 bases at V and 6 bases at J; junction bases unmatched: 7. The CDR3: CASSPAGTVNEQFF. CDR3 in DNA: TGTGCCAGTAGTCCAGCCGGGACAGTCAATGAGCAGTTCTTC.

This clonotype showed up many times. The genes are TRBV19 and TRBJ2-7; 7 nucleotides agree with TRBD1. Germline V gene lookup returns CDR1 LNHDA and CDR2 SQIVND (reference sequence). The CDR3 sequence is 15 residues long. V gave up 9 bases and J gave up 4 bases; unmatched junction bases: 15. CDR3 coding DNA: TGTGCCAGCAGAAACGGGGACAGTGGGAATTACGAGCAGTACTTC. It codes for CASRNGDSGNYEQYF.

Many counts were recorded for this clonotype. The genes are TRBV12-3 or TRBV12-4 and TRBJ2-5; 7 nucleotides line up with TRBD1. This CDR3 has 14 amino acids. V shed 7 bases, J shed 1 base, and the junction held 6 bases outside the gene matches. DNA for the CDR3: TGTGCCAGCACCTTCGGACAGGTCCAAGAGACCCAGTACTTC. This translates into CASTFGQVQETQYF.

This clonotype was recorded many times. V usage is TRBV29-1 and J usage is TRBJ2-7, with a possible D match to TRBD2 (5 bases). Trimming pared 4 bases from V and 1 base from J, leaving 11 bases between. Per the germline V gene, CDR1 is SQVTM and CDR2 is ANQGSEA. The CDR3 has 13 amino acids. CDR3 amino acids: CSVGGRESYEQYF. The CDR3 nucleotides are TGCAGCGTTGGGGGTCGGGAATCCTACGAGCAGTACTTC.

Turning to this clonotype: A read error may produce the germline difference seen at one junction end. The rearrangement uses TRBV6-6 and TRBJ2-7; 11 bases match TRBD2. Germline V gives CDR1 MNHNY, CDR2 SVGAGI (reference sequence). The CDR3 covers 22 residues. The CDR3, as DNA: TGTGCCGGCAGTTACGGAGGCAGGGGGCTACCTCCGACTAGCGGGAAGGGGATGGAGCAGTACTTC. It yields the protein CAGSYGGRGLPPTSGKGMEQYF.

This clonotype was seen ten or more times. The chain joins TRBV5-5 to TRBJ2-5; either TRBD1 or TRBD2 may supply D (6 bases each). Looked up from germline, CDR1 is SGHKS and CDR2 is YYEKEE (reference sequence). The CDR3 is made up of 15 amino acids. V was clipped by 0 bases and J by 9 bases, with 18 bases between them. CDR3 in DNA: TGTGCCAGCAGCTTGGTGGGGACCTCTAGGGGGGCCCAGTACTTC. It yields the protein CASSLVGTSRGAQYF.

The chain joins TRBV29-1 to TRBJ2-5, with no clear D. V dropped 8 bases and J dropped 5 bases, with 15 bases sitting between them. The germline CDR1 and CDR2 sequences are SQVTM and ANQGSEA. This CDR3 contains 12 residues. CDR3 bases: TGCAGCTACCGAGTCTTGGGGGAGACCCAGTACTTC. It translates to CSYRVLGETQYF.

A word on this clonotype: A much larger clone is a single base away; this may be a read error. The gene calls are TRBV10-3 and TRBJ2-7; D perhaps matches TRBD2 (6 bases). The CDR3 is 13 amino acids. CDR1 is ENHRY, CDR2 SYGVKD, per germline. The V end lost 10 bases, the J end lost 4 bases, and 17 bases lay between the germline ends. CDR3 sequence: CASMASEGYEQYF. The CDR3 coding sequence is TGTGCCAGCATGGCTAGCGAGGGATACGAGCAGTACTTC.

This clonotype showed up just once. This sequence may be a read error, since a much larger clone differs from it by one base. The chain joins TRBV7-6 to TRBJ1-1; D is ambiguous. This CDR3 region has 13 residues. CDR1 is SGHVS, CDR2 FNYEAQ, per germline. V dropped 6 bases and J dropped 4 bases, with 12 bases sitting between them. CDR3 region: CASSWAESTEAFF. CDR3 coding DNA: TGTGCCAGCAGTTGGGCAGAGTCCACTGAAGCTTTCTTT.

This chain connects TRBV4-1 to TRBJ1-5; D is unclear. Trimming removed 4 bases at V and 3 bases at J, with 19 bases between. The germline CDR1 and CDR2 sequences are MGHRA and YSYEKL. This CDR3 is 17 amino acids long. Here the CDR3 DNA reads TGCGCCAGCAGCCCCGTGAGCGGGGAACCTCTCAATCAGCCCCAGCATTTT. It specifies CASSPVSGEPLNQPQHF.

This clonotype was counted a single time. The J gene is TRBJ2-7, the V gene TRBV12-3 or TRBV12-4, with 9 bases that match TRBD2. The CDR3 consists of 14 residues. V was clipped by 10 bases and J by 7 bases; unmatched bases: 14. CDR3 loop: CAIGRREGYNEQYF. As DNA, the CDR3 is TGTGCCATCGGGAGGCGGGAGGGTTACAATGAGCAGTACTTC.